This TCR beta chain was recorded in a study of cytomegalovirus exposure and HLA in healthy donors. CDR3 length equals 12 residues. V was pared by 0 bases and J by 9 bases, with 9 bases between. Germline loops: CDR1 SGHNT, CDR2 YYREEE (reference sequence). Vbeta (60) and Jbeta (13) primers were used in the PCR. Data came from immunoSEQ multiplex PCR; TCRdb stores just in-frame clones and leaves some out. The sample includes over 150,000 clones, 65% to 85% of them seen just once. The TCR was taken from a male donor in good health and CMV-seronegative. The sequenced sample was PBMCs. This chain links TRBV5-4 with TRBJ1-1, with unresolved D. The CDR3 DNA is TGTGCCAGCAGCTTGGGAGGGAGTCAAGCTTTCTTT. This encodes CASSLGGSQAFF.